Listed below are T cell receptor beta chains from one sample, sequenced in a study of shared clonotypes between healthy human individuals. The repertoire was sequenced with immunoSEQ multiplex PCR; TCRdb's copy has only in-frame clones and lacks some. Altogether about 600,000 clones are present, less than 98% being singletons, with the ten largest covering around 0.057%. The sequencing input was naive CD4+ T cells sorted from blood. These receptors all stem from a woman aged 25-40 years in good health. Each CDR3 is given with its conserved first and last residue. Fields, in order: D gene, V gene, clone size, J gene, CDR3 protein, CDR3 DNA. D genes are given only for firm matches. Only part of the rows carry a size: once, few, many, or a class if the clone is expanded.

d_call: TRBD2; v_call: TRBV6-5; clone_size: NA; j_call: TRBJ2-7; cdr3_aa: CASSTQGAGGQYF; cdr3_nt: TGTGCCAGCAGTACCCAGGGAGCGGGAGGCCAGTACTTC
d_call: NA; v_call: TRBV5-1; clone_size: NA; j_call: TRBJ1-5; cdr3_aa: CASSPGQFNQPQHF; cdr3_nt: TGCGCCAGCAGCCCTGGACAGTTTAATCAGCCCCAGCATTTT
d_call: NA; v_call: TRBV4-1; clone_size: NA; j_call: TRBJ1-1; cdr3_aa: CASRFTGTNTEAFF; cdr3_nt: TGCGCCAGCAGGTTCACGGGGACGAACACTGAAGCTTTCTTT
d_call: NA; v_call: TRBV27; clone_size: NA; j_call: TRBJ2-1; cdr3_aa: CASSLKPSYNEQFF; cdr3_nt: TGTGCCAGCAGTTTGAAACCCTCCTACAATGAGCAGTTCTTC
d_call: NA; v_call: TRBV30; clone_size: NA; j_call: TRBJ2-5; cdr3_aa: CAWSVSLSFREETQYF; cdr3_nt: TGTGCCTGGAGTGTTTCTCTGAGCTTTAGGGAGGAGACCCAGTACTTC
d_call: TRBD2; v_call: TRBV30; clone_size: NA; j_call: TRBJ2-2; cdr3_aa: CAWSPTRTSGNTGELFF; cdr3_nt: TGTGCCTGGAGTCCAACTCGGACTAGCGGGAACACCGGGGAGCTGTTTTTT
d_call: NA; v_call: TRBV5-5; clone_size: NA; j_call: TRBJ2-7; cdr3_aa: CASSRPGTYEQYF; cdr3_nt: TGTGCCAGCAGCCGGCCCGGGACCTACGAGCAGTACTTC
d_call: NA; v_call: TRBV28; clone_size: NA; j_call: TRBJ2-7; cdr3_aa: CAGQTGDHEQYF; cdr3_nt: TGTGCCGGCCAGACAGGAGACCACGAGCAGTACTTC
d_call: NA; v_call: TRBV29-1; clone_size: NA; j_call: TRBJ1-1; cdr3_aa: CSVRPVGVTEAFF; cdr3_nt: TGCAGCGTTCGTCCGGTGGGGGTCACTGAAGCTTTCTTT
d_call: NA; v_call: TRBV27; clone_size: NA; j_call: TRBJ2-7; cdr3_aa: CASSPAPIRKHSYEQYF; cdr3_nt: TGTGCCAGCAGCCCTGCCCCGATACGGAAACACTCCTACGAGCAGTACTTC
d_call: TRBD2; v_call: TRBV10-3; clone_size: NA; j_call: TRBJ2-1; cdr3_aa: CAIMSQRDFNEQFF; cdr3_nt: TGTGCCATCATGTCTCAGCGGGACTTCAATGAGCAGTTCTTC
d_call: NA; v_call: TRBV29-1; clone_size: NA; j_call: TRBJ1-3; cdr3_aa: CSARGAGNTIYF; cdr3_nt: TGCAGCGCCAGGGGTGCTGGAAACACCATATATTTT
d_call: NA; v_call: TRBV28; clone_size: NA; j_call: TRBJ2-2; cdr3_aa: CASSKRTANTGELFF; cdr3_nt: TGTGCCAGCAGTAAGAGGACCGCGAACACCGGGGAGCTGTTTTTT
d_call: TRBD2; v_call: TRBV7-3; clone_size: once; j_call: TRBJ2-3; cdr3_aa: CASSLTGGDTQYF; cdr3_nt: TGTGCCAGCAGCTTAACCGGGGGGGATACGCAGTATTTT
d_call: NA; v_call: TRBV5-1; clone_size: NA; j_call: TRBJ2-1; cdr3_aa: CASSGESNEQFF; cdr3_nt: TGCGCCAGCTCGGGGGAGTCCAATGAGCAGTTCTTC
d_call: NA; v_call: TRBV15; clone_size: NA; j_call: TRBJ1-2; cdr3_aa: CATSQEGDGGYTF; cdr3_nt: TGTGCCACCAGCCAGGAGGGTGACGGTGGCTACACCTTC
d_call: TRBD1; v_call: TRBV5-1; clone_size: NA; j_call: TRBJ2-3; cdr3_aa: CASSLTGDTDTQYF; cdr3_nt: TGCGCCAGCAGCCTGACAGGGGACACAGATACGCAGTATTTT
d_call: NA; v_call: TRBV7-9; clone_size: few; j_call: TRBJ1-5; cdr3_aa: CASSSGGQPQHF; cdr3_nt: TGTGCCAGCAGCTCGGGTGGGCAGCCCCAGCATTTT
d_call: TRBD1; v_call: TRBV28; clone_size: NA; j_call: TRBJ1-1; cdr3_aa: CASLRDRMNTEAFF; cdr3_nt: TGTGCCAGCCTCCGGGACAGAATGAACACTGAAGCTTTCTTT
d_call: NA; v_call: TRBV30; clone_size: NA; j_call: TRBJ1-5; cdr3_aa: CAWSVAGVNQPQHF; cdr3_nt: TGTGCCTGGAGTGTAGCCGGGGTCAATCAGCCCCAGCATTTT
d_call: TRBD2; v_call: TRBV4-1; clone_size: NA; j_call: TRBJ2-7; cdr3_aa: CASSQAGTSSYYEQYF; cdr3_nt: TGCGCCAGCAGCCAAGCCGGGACTAGCTCGTACTACGAGCAGTACTTC
d_call: TRBD2; v_call: TRBV27; clone_size: NA; j_call: TRBJ2-7; cdr3_aa: CASSGTSGRADEQYF; cdr3_nt: TGTGCCAGCAGTGGGACTAGCGGGAGGGCCGACGAGCAGTACTTC
d_call: TRBD2; v_call: TRBV28; clone_size: NA; j_call: TRBJ2-5; cdr3_aa: CASGGLAGEETQYF; cdr3_nt: TGTGCCAGCGGGGGACTAGCGGGAGAAGAGACCCAGTACTTC
d_call: TRBD2; v_call: TRBV7-6; clone_size: NA; j_call: TRBJ2-7; cdr3_aa: CASSLNSAGAYEQYF; cdr3_nt: TGTGCCAGCAGCTTAAACTCGGCGGGGGCCTACGAGCAGTACTTC
d_call: NA; v_call: TRBV6-1; clone_size: NA; j_call: TRBJ1-1; cdr3_aa: CASSERLVLKGKIQYYPEAFF; cdr3_nt: TGTGCCAGCAGTGAAAGATTGGTTCTTAAGGGAAAGATACAGTATTACCCTGAAGCTTTCTTT
d_call: NA; v_call: TRBV28; clone_size: NA; j_call: TRBJ2-2; cdr3_aa: CASSSPSTGELFF; cdr3_nt: TGTGCCAGCAGTTCCCCATCTACCGGGGAGCTGTTTTTT
d_call: NA; v_call: TRBV2; clone_size: NA; j_call: TRBJ2-3; cdr3_aa: CASSNRAKDTQYF; cdr3_nt: TGTGCCAGCAGTAACAGGGCGAAGGATACGCAGTATTTT
d_call: NA; v_call: TRBV5-6; clone_size: NA; j_call: TRBJ2-3; cdr3_aa: CASSLFWGASTDTQYF; cdr3_nt: TGTGCCAGCAGCTTGTTTTGGGGGGCGAGCACAGATACGCAGTATTTT
d_call: TRBD2; v_call: TRBV5-1; clone_size: NA; j_call: TRBJ2-1; cdr3_aa: CASSFPSGYNEQFF; cdr3_nt: TGCGCCAGCAGCTTCCCTAGCGGATACAATGAGCAGTTCTTC
d_call: NA; v_call: TRBV9; clone_size: NA; j_call: TRBJ2-4; cdr3_aa: CASSPRTSPDIQYF; cdr3_nt: TGTGCCAGCAGCCCCCGGACCAGCCCGGACATTCAGTACTTC
d_call: NA; v_call: TRBV19; clone_size: NA; j_call: TRBJ2-2; cdr3_aa: CASSMRGVRNGELFF; cdr3_nt: TGTGCCAGTAGTATGAGGGGAGTACGTAACGGGGAGCTGTTTTTT
d_call: NA; v_call: TRBV21-1; clone_size: NA; j_call: TRBJ1-5; cdr3_aa: CASSKAKDSNQPQHF; cdr3_nt: TGTGCCAGCAGCAAAGCGAAGGATAGCAATCAGCCCCAGCATTTT
d_call: NA; v_call: TRBV4-1; clone_size: NA; j_call: TRBJ2-7; cdr3_aa: CASSQGRGDEQYF; cdr3_nt: TGCGCCAGCAGCCAAGGGAGGGGAGACGAGCAGTACTTC